One TCR beta chain is described in this entry. Its cognate antigen is unknown. V lost 0 bases to trimming and J lost 1 base, with 12 bases between them. CDR3 length equals 16 residues. Germline-derived CDR1 and CDR2 are LGHNA and YSLEER. This sample is part of a study of T cell responses to AZD1222 COVID-19 vaccine. Study results and limitations: Increased Spike-specific TCR breadth and depth were observed after two AZD1222 doses. Mapped onto spike, vaccine-associated CD4 TCRs spanned it and were dominant at 160-218 and 743-854.

TCRdb keeps only in-frame clones here, not all; method: immunoSEQ multiplex PCR. The profile covers 150,000 to 160,000 clones, with around 89% appearing a single time and less than 3.5% taken by the ten largest. The chain employs TRBV4-3 and TRBJ1-1, with D maybe TRBD1 (5 bases). The sequences come from peripheral blood, collected on day 0 of AZD1222 vaccination. This TCR derives from an adult in good health. The CDR3 protein is CASSQESAGTNTEAFF. The DNA for the CDR3 is TGCGCCAGCAGCCAAGAAAGCGCAGGGACGAACACTGAAGCTTTCTTT.